This TCR beta chain was obtained from a study of blood T cells in healthy people across ages. The study's findings and limits: In older individuals, TCR beta diversity per million T cells was lower, falling roughly linearly with age.

V dropped 5 bases and J dropped 6 bases, with 8 bases sitting between them. Germline assignment: CDR1 DFQATT and CDR2 SNEGSKA (reference sequence). The CDR3 sequence is 11 residues long. A J-beta primer mix and a sample-barcoded 5' primer were used in a second PCR of roughly 6 to 12 cycles. TCRdb itself ran the 5' RACE reads through MiXCR, one entry per CDR3 protein. The sample carries approximately 1.5 million distinct CDR3 sequences, roughly 32% recorded once. This clonotype was observed a few times. Its antigen is undetermined. The sequence derives from a woman aged 25 to 39 in good health. What was sequenced was blood. The V and J genes are TRBV20-1 and TRBJ2-1; D is unclear. Written as DNA, the CDR3 is TGCAGTGCTCCCGAGTTCAATGAGCAGTTCTTC. Protein product: CSAPEFNEQFF.